This passage covers 10 T cell receptor beta chains from one sample sequenced in a study of CD8 T cells in Susac syndrome. RNA totalling about 0.5 to 1 ug underwent reverse transcription with random hexamers. TCRdb recomputed calls from the immunoSEQ multiplex PCR reads with MiXCR, one row per CDR3 protein. The sample records about 150,000 distinct CDR3 sequences, approximately 96% being singletons. The material sequenced was CD8+ T cells from PBMCs. The receptors here all came from a human donor with multiple sclerosis.

This chain uses TRBV20-1 with TRBJ1-3; possible D gene TRBD1, 6 bases. The CDR3 sequence is 16 residues long. Trimming left V 3 bases short and J 0 bases short, with 15 bases between. Germline V CDR1 and CDR2: DFQATT, SNEGSKA (reference sequence). The CDR3 here is CSARGQGFNSGNTIYF. CDR3 DNA: TGCAGTGCTAGGGGGCAGGGGTTCAACTCTGGAAACACCATATATTTT.

The rearrangement uses TRBV28 and TRBJ2-7; 8 bases agree with TRBD1. The ends lost 4 bases at V and 12 bases at J; junction bases unmatched: 11. CDR1 is MDHEN and CDR2 is SYDVKM in the germline V gene. The CDR3 has 13 residues. CDR3 bases: TGTGCCAGCAGTTCATCGCAGGGGGCGCAACCGTACTTC. Protein sequence: CASSSSQGAQPYF.

V and J are TRBV20-1 and TRBJ1-5; a possible D gene is TRBD1 (6 bases). Germline V gene sequence: CDR1 DFQATT, CDR2 SNEGSKA (reference sequence). CDR3 length equals 17 residues. Trimming shortened V by 0 bases and J by 4 bases, and 19 bases separated the two germline ends. The CDR3 spells CSARDPTGREINQPQHF. The CDR3 bases are TGCAGTGCTAGAGATCCGACAGGAAGAGAGATAAATCAGCCCCAGCATTTT.

The rearrangement links TRBV20-1 to TRBJ2-5; TRBD1 matches 7 bases. From germline, CDR1 is DFQATT and CDR2 SNEGSKA (reference sequence). Trimming cost V 1 base and J 4 bases; bases outside gene matches: 9. The CDR3 runs to 15 residues. In nucleotides, the CDR3 is TGCAGTGCTAGAGGCTCAGGGGGTCGGAGAGAGACCCAGTACTTC. Amino acids: CSARGSGGRRETQYF.

The rearrangement joins TRBV20-1 to TRBJ1-2; D gene ambiguous. Trimming took 3 bases from V and 7 from J, leaving 27 bases between them. The CDR3 spans 17 residues. Germline V gene sequence: CDR1 DFQATT, CDR2 SNEGSKA (reference sequence). The DNA for the CDR3 is TGCAGTGCTAGTGCGGTGGGGAGGGAGCCTCCCTCGAGTGGCTACACCTTC. Its translation is CSASAVGREPPSSGYTF.

A single count supports this clonotype. This chain links TRBV6-5 with TRBJ2-5; D is perhaps TRBD2 (5 bases). The CDR3 extends over 16 amino acids. Trimming took 0 bases from V and 1 from J, leaving 12 bases between them. CDR1 MNHEY and CDR2 SVGAGI come from the germline V gene. The CDR3 DNA follows: TGTGCCAGCAGTTACTCGAGTGGGGAGAGCCAAGAGACCCAGTACTTC. The encoded protein is CASSYSSGESQETQYF.

V gene TRBV5-1 combines with J gene TRBJ1-1, with TRBD1 matching over 7 bases. The germline gives CDR1 SGHRS, CDR2 YFSETQ. The V segment lost 0 bases and the J segment 0 bases; nucleotides outside the gene matches: 11. The CDR3 spans 18 residues. CDR3 bases: TGCGCCAGCAGCTTGGAAGGGACAGCCGGATTTTTGAACACTGAAGCTTTCTTT. As protein: CASSLEGTAGFLNTEAFF.

The V call is TRBV4-1, the J call TRBJ1-1; D perhaps matches TRBD1 (5 bases). V was clipped by 4 bases and J by 1 base, with 16 bases between them. Germline loops: CDR1 MGHRA, CDR2 YSYEKL. CDR3 length: 16 amino acids. CDR3 sequence: CASSRTDTLRNTEAFF. Written as DNA, the CDR3 is TGCGCCAGCAGCCGCACGGACACTCTAAGGAACACTGAAGCTTTCTTT.

V gene TRBV25-1 combines with J gene TRBJ2-3; 8 bases line up with TRBD1. The CDR3 has 14 residues. J gave up 0 bases and V 10 bases, and 6 bases lay outside the gene matches. CDR1 MGHDK and CDR2 SYGVNS come from the germline V gene. The CDR3 spells CATSGGSSTDTQYF. The CDR3 DNA sequence: TGTGCCACCTCAGGGGGCTCTAGCACAGATACGCAGTATTTT. Supplemented by reference TRBV25-1 and TRBJ2-3, the full variable domain reads EADIYQTPRYLVIGTGKKITLECSQTMGHDKMYWYQQDPGMELHLIHYSYGVNSTEKGDLSSESTVSRIRTEHFPLTLESARPSHTSQYLCATSGGSSTDTQYFGPGTRLTVL.

This chain joins TRBV5-1 and TRBJ2-1, with a tentative D call TRBD1 (6 bases). The CDR3 contains 14 residues. Germline V gene lookup returns CDR1 SGHRS and CDR2 YFSETQ. The ends were cut back, 4 bases at V and 3 bases at J, with 11 bases in the middle. CDR3 nucleotides: TGCGCCAGCAGCAGCTTGGACAGCTACAATGAGCAGTTCTTC. Amino acid sequence: CASSSLDSYNEQFF.